This record covers a single T cell receptor (beta chain). The data originate from a study of blood T cell repertoires in COVID-19. The V end lost 4 bases, the J end lost 2 bases, and 8 bases lay between the germline ends. In germline, CDR1 is MNHGY, CDR2 SAAAGT. The CDR3 is made up of 13 amino acids. TCRdb keeps only in-frame clones here, not all; method: immunoSEQ multiplex PCR. This table holds about 38,000 clones, about 76% found once. The sequence derives from a man between 65 and 85 years old with COVID-19, enrolled during active disease. Material: peripheral blood. The rearrangement uses TRBV6-8 and TRBJ1-1; D gene ambiguous. The CDR3 loop reads CASSLGSNTEAFF. The CDR3 nucleotides are TGTGCCAGCAGTTTAGGGAGCAACACTGAAGCTTTCTTT.